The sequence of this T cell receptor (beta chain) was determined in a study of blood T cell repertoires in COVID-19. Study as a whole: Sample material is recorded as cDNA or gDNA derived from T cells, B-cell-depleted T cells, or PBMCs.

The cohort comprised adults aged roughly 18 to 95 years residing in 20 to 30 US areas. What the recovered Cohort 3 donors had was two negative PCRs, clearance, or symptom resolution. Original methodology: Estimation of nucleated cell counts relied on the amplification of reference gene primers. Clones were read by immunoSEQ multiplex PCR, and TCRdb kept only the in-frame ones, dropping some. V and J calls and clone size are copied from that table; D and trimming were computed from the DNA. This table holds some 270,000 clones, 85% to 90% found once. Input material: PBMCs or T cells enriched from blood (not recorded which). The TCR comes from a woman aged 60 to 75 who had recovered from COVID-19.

This CDR3 reads CASSSVTSGRAGYTQYF. DNA of the CDR3: TGTGCCAGCAGCTCCGTGACTAGCGGGAGGGCCGGGTATACGCAGTATTTT. The gene calls are TRBV11-3 and TRBJ2-3, with 14 bases aligning to TRBD2. V trimming: 4 bases; J trimming: 7 bases; junction bases outside the gene matches: 10. CDR1 is SGHNT and CDR2 is YENEEA in the germline V gene. There are 17 residues in the CDR3.